The 14 T cell receptor beta chains presented below share a single source sample, sequenced in a study of control samples from healthy donors and cancer patients (dated by TCRdb to 2020 to 2021). The library relied on the immunoSEQ multiplex PCR assay. As stored in TCRdb, this immuneACCESS dataset retains in-frame rearrangements with V and J assigned. A fraction of the clones does not appear; measured against another copy, unresolved V genes explain less than half of the discrepancy, and the remainder lacks a known reason. In this sample's table one finds approximately 190,000 clones. About 2.2% of the sample belongs to the ten largest clones. The sample consisted of blood. The receptors shown here come from a woman aged 25 to 39 in good health.

With respect to this clone: At one end the junction does not follow the germline gene, possibly because of a read error. The CDR3 sequence: CASSPGLAGAFPSYEQYF. In nucleotides, the CDR3 is TGTGCTAGCAGCCCAGGACTAGCGGGGGCCTTTCCATCCTACGAGCAGTACTTC. J is TRBJ2-7 and V is TRBV7-7; 13 nucleotides agree with TRBD2. The CDR3 runs 18 residues. Germline loops: CDR1 SSHAT, CDR2 FNYEAQ (reference sequence).

The CDR3 sequence: CAIRARTGAEAFF. The CDR3 DNA follows: TGTGCCATCAGAGCCAGGACAGGGGCTGAAGCTTTCTTT. V usage is TRBV10-3 and J usage is TRBJ1-1, with 9 bases fitting TRBD1. The CDR3 is made up of 13 amino acids. Germline V gives CDR1 ENHRY, CDR2 SYGVKD. V was clipped by 6 bases and J by 6 bases; unmatched bases: 5.

The chain couples TRBV5-1 to TRBJ2-5, with D possibly matching TRBD2 (5 bases). With 3 bases removed from V and 5 bases from J, the gap between germline ends came to 17 bases. This CDR3 has 15 amino acids. Germline V gene sequence: CDR1 SGHRS, CDR2 YFSETQ. For the CDR3, the DNA is TGCGCCAGCAGCTATTCTCCGGGGATGGGGGAGACCCAGTACTTC. Protein product: CASSYSPGMGETQYF. The whole variable domain, remainder taken from reference TRBV5-1 and TRBJ2-5, is KAGVTQTPRYLIKTRGQQVTLSCSPISGHRSVSWYQQTPGQGLQFLFEYFSETQRNKGNFPGRFSGRQFSNSRSEMNVSTLELGDSALYLCASSYSPGMGETQYFGPGTRLLVL.

The chain employs TRBV6-1 and TRBJ1-5; the match to TRBD1 covers 9 bases. Losses at the gene ends were 2 bases for V and 5 bases for J; bases not matched to a gene: 4. CDR1 is MNHNS, CDR2 SASEGT, per germline. The CDR3 runs 15 residues. As DNA, the CDR3 is TGTGCCAGCAGTGAAAGTTGGACAGGGGATCAGCCCCAGCATTTT. Translated: CASSESWTGDQPQHF.

The CDR3 DNA follows: TGTGCCAGCAGGCGGGACAGGGATCAGTCAGACACCATATATTTT. Its translation is CASRRDRDQSDTIYF. The chain is built from TRBV4-2 and TRBJ1-3, with 9 bases lining up with TRBD1. The CDR3 covers 15 residues. The J segment lost 8 bases and the V segment lost 6 bases, leaving 11 bases of the junction unmatched. Germline CDR1 is LGHNA and CDR2 is YNFKEQ.

The J gene is TRBJ2-1, the V gene TRBV7-2; 9 nucleotides align to TRBD2. CDR3 size: 13 residues. The V gene end was trimmed by 5 bases and the J gene end by 7 bases; junction bases not matched to a gene: 3. The germline CDR1 and CDR2 sequences are SGHTA and FQGNSA. CDR3 DNA: TGTGCCAGCAGCCAGACTAGCGGTAATGAGCAGTTCTTC. This encodes CASSQTSGNEQFF.

V usage is TRBV2 and J usage is TRBJ1-2; 9 nucleotides match TRBD1. Trimming took 1 base from V and 4 from J; bases not matched to a gene: 4. Germline assignment: CDR1 SNHLY and CDR2 FYNNEI. CDR3 length: 15 amino acids. The CDR3 here is CASSEGQGGSYGYTF. CDR3 nucleotides: TGTGCCAGCAGTGAAGGACAGGGGGGGAGCTATGGCTACACCTTC.

The chain couples TRBV30 to TRBJ2-7; 8 bases agree with TRBD1. Germline V lookup: CDR1 GTSNPN, CDR2 SVGIG (reference sequence). This CDR3 comprises 19 residues. V gave up 2 bases and J gave up 9 bases; unmatched junction bases: 27. CDR3 region: CAWSPPSRDRFSPRQGQYF. The CDR3 region has the DNA TGTGCCTGGAGTCCCCCTTCGAGGGACAGGTTTTCGCCAAGACAAGGGCAGTACTTC.

The rearrangement joins TRBV2 to TRBJ2-7, with D maybe TRBD2 (7 bases). Germline CDR1 SNHLY, CDR2 FYNNEI. Trimming shortened V by 6 bases and J by 2 bases, and 14 bases separated the two germline ends. There are 14 residues in the CDR3. CDR3 in amino acids: CASRVRGGPYEQYF. CDR3 DNA: TGTGCCAGCAGAGTTCGCGGGGGCCCCTACGAGCAGTACTTC.

The genes are TRBV20-1 and TRBJ1-1; D not certain. The CDR3 sequence is 11 residues long. V lost 7 bases, J lost 4 bases, and 10 bases lay in between. Germline CDR1 reads DFQATT; CDR2 reads SNEGSKA (reference sequence). CDR3 loop: CSGAPGTEAFF. CDR3 in DNA: TGCAGTGGTGCCCCGGGCACTGAAGCTTTCTTT.

This chain links TRBV7-9 with TRBJ1-6, with a tentative D call TRBD1 (6 bases). Germline assignment: CDR1 SEHNR and CDR2 FQNEAQ (reference sequence). The V gene lost 9 bases and the J gene lost 6 bases, with 12 bases spanning the gap. The CDR3 totals 13 residues. DNA for the CDR3: TGTGCCAGTGCCACAGGGCTTAATTCACCCCTCCACTTT. This codes for CASATGLNSPLHF.

The rearrangement uses TRBV12-3 or TRBV12-4 and TRBJ1-2, with D unclear. The ends were cut back, 8 bases at V and 6 bases at J, with 16 bases in the middle. The CDR3 has 13 amino acids. The CDR3 sequence: CASAEQVADGYTF. Here the CDR3 DNA reads TGTGCCAGCGCTGAACAAGTGGCAGATGGCTACACCTTC.

V usage is TRBV28 and J usage is TRBJ2-5; D perhaps matches TRBD2 (6 bases). With 2 bases removed from V and 1 base from J, the gap between germline ends came to 8 bases. Germline CDR1 MDHEN, CDR2 SYDVKM. CDR3 length equals 14 residues. CDR3 sequence (DNA): TGTGCCAGCAGTTTAGGCGGGGTCCAAGAGACCCAGTACTTC. Translation gives CASSLGGVQETQYF. Based on the CDR3 plus reference TRBV28 and TRBJ2-5, the full variable domain is DVKVTQSSRYLVKRTGEKVFLECVQDMDHENMFWYRQDPGLGLRLIYFSYDVKMKEKGDIPEGYSVSREKKERFSLILESASTNQTSMYLCASSLGGVQETQYFGPGTRLLVL.

CDR3 residues: CASMETRVSYEQYF. CDR3 nucleotides: TGTGCCAGTATGGAGACTAGGGTCTCCTACGAGCAGTACTTC. This rearrangement joins TRBV19 to TRBJ2-7, with D perhaps matching TRBD2 (6 bases). CDR3 length equals 14 residues. Germline values: CDR1 LNHDA, CDR2 SQIVND (reference sequence). With 7 bases removed from V and 0 bases from J, the gap between germline ends came to 13 bases.